The T cell receptor (beta chain) under discussion was sequenced for a study of CD8+ T cells in alopecia areata. Study results and caveats: Expanded CD8+ clones among the top 100, as well as scalp clonality, were significantly decreased by tofacitinib. Numerous expanded lesional clones remained in scalp and blood during tofacitinib. Affected scalp, especially in alopecia totalis/universalis, had a higher clonality than normal scalp did.

The sample's treatment: oral pan-JAK inhibitor, 5-10 mg twice daily. Of note for this clone: Its target is unknown.

Extraction of RNA preceded its reverse transcription into cDNA, which served as the sequencing template. Only in-frame clones appear in the TCRdb table, and some are missing; sequencing was by immunoSEQ multiplex PCR. The sample has 200,000 to 250,000 clones, over 60% seen once. This CDR3 contains 13 residues. V shed 10 bases, J shed 7 bases, and the junction held 9 bases outside the gene matches. Germline CDR1 LNHDA, CDR2 SQIVND (reference sequence). V is TRBV19 and J is TRBJ2-2; 7 nucleotides match TRBD1. The sequences come from CD4+ T cells sorted from blood, collected at week 4, from a patient treated with tofacitinib. The source of this sequence is a human donor with alopecia areata. CDR3 sequence (DNA): TGTGCCACCACCGCCCAGGGGGTCGGGGAGCTGTTTTTT. Its translation is CATTAQGVGELFF.